These 7 T cell receptor beta chains were sequenced from one sample in a study of blood T cells in healthy people across ages. Combining a sample-barcoded 5' primer with a J-beta primer mix, a second PCR ran for roughly 7 to 12 cycles. MiXCR, run by TCRdb on the 5' RACE reads, gives a single entry per CDR3 protein. The table shows more than 650,000 distinct CDR3 sequences, with roughly 53% occurring only once. Sample: blood. The receptors here all came from a man older than 75 in good health.

This chain joins TRBV28 and TRBJ1-2; D is unresolved. Trimming took 7 bases from V and 10 from J, leaving 16 bases between them. Germline-derived CDR1 and CDR2 are MDHEN and SYDVKM. The CDR3 is 12 residues long. The CDR3 DNA sequence: TGTGCCAGCATGGGGATTCAACGGGCCTACACCTTC. It encodes CASMGIQRAYTF.

This clonotype has at least ten counts. The rearrangement links TRBV12-3 or TRBV12-4 to TRBJ2-1; D ambiguous. Trimming left V 2 bases short and J 10 bases short, with 6 bases between. The CDR3 consists of 11 residues. CDR3 DNA: TGTGCCAGCAGTTTACTAGGGGAGCAGTTCTTC. It encodes CASSLLGEQFF.

This clonotype was observed a few times. This sequence joins TRBV20-1 and TRBJ2-3, with TRBD2 matching over 9 bases. Germline V lookup: CDR1 DFQATT, CDR2 SNEGSKA (reference sequence). This CDR3 region has 13 residues. Germline trimming cut 6 bases from V and 14 bases from J; bases unmatched to any gene: 15. This chain's CDR3 is CSAAGGNDRYAYF. The CDR3, as DNA: TGCAGTGCCGCGGGGGGGAATGACAGATACGCGTATTTT.

This chain uses TRBV12-3 or TRBV12-4 with TRBJ2-7, with D hard to call. V lost 6 bases and J lost 7, with 7 bases in between. The length of the CDR3 is 10 residues. CDR3 in amino acids: CASRAMEQYF. In DNA form, the CDR3 reads TGTGCCAGCAGGGCCATGGAGCAGTACTTC.

This clonotype was observed a handful of times. This chain connects TRBV29-1 to TRBJ2-7, with D perhaps matching TRBD2 (5 bases). The CDR3 totals 12 residues. V was cut by 4 bases and J by 2 bases, with 9 bases left in between. Germline lookup yields CDR1 SQVTM and CDR2 ANQGSEA. As DNA, the CDR3 is TGCAGCGTTGTCCGGGGTCCCTACGAGCAGTACTTC. This translates into CSVVRGPYEQYF.

This clonotype was seen only a few times. CDR3: CAISESRTGAREQFF. The DNA for the CDR3 is TGTGCCATCAGTGAGTCAAGAACAGGGGCCCGTGAGCAGTTCTTC. The chain employs TRBV10-3 and TRBJ2-1; 7 nucleotides align to TRBD1. This CDR3 is 15 amino acids long. Germline CDR1 reads ENHRY; CDR2 reads SYGVKD. The V gene end was trimmed by 0 bases and the J gene end by 9 bases; junction bases not matched to a gene: 8.

Note on this clonotype: A far larger clone lies a single base away; this is likely a read error. The genes are TRBV12-3 or TRBV12-4 and TRBJ2-5; D gene uncertain. The CDR3 spans 11 residues. As DNA, the CDR3 is TGTGCCAGCAGTTTACTGGAGATCCAGTACTTC. It yields the protein CASSLLEIQYF.